These T cell receptor beta chains were read from a single sample in a study of T cell responses to AZD1222 COVID-19 vaccine. Profiled with immunoSEQ multiplex PCR; TCRdb holds only in-frame clones, not every one. Among 150,000 to 200,000 clones listed, almost 90% were seen once. The sample in question was peripheral blood, obtained 28 days after the second AZD1222 dose. These receptors originate from an adult who received the AZD1222 COVID-19 vaccine. Each CDR3 is given with its conserved first and last residue. The order of the fields is V gene, clone size, J gene, D gene, CDR3 DNA, CDR3 protein. The D gene is left open where the match is weak. Clone sizes are given selectively: once, few, many, or a class where the clone is expanded.

>TRBV29-1|NA|TRBJ1-6|NA
TGCAGCGTTGCGCCGGATTATAATTCACCCCTCCACTTT
CSVAPDYNSPLHF
>TRBV30|NA|TRBJ1-1|TRBD1
TGTGCCTGGAGGGGACAGTCTGAAGCTTTCTTT
CAWRGQSEAFF
>TRBV5-4|NA|TRBJ2-2|TRBD2
TGTGCCAGCAGCTTGGCCCTAGCGGGGGTCGGGGAGCTGTTTTTT
CASSLALAGVGELFF
>TRBV9|once|TRBJ2-6|NA
TGTGCCAGCAGCGTAGGCAATTCCGGGGCCAACGTCCTGACTTTC
CASSVGNSGANVLTF
>TRBV9|NA|TRBJ2-7|TRBD2
TGTGCCAGCAGCCCCCGGGGGGGCCCTCCGGGCGAGCAGTACTTC
CASSPRGGPPGEQYF
>TRBV6-4|once|TRBJ2-1|TRBD2
TGTGCCAGCAGTATCCTAGCGGGGGCCTACAATGAGCAGTTCTTC
CASSILAGAYNEQFF
>TRBV6-5|NA|TRBJ1-2|NA
TGTGCCAGCAGTTACACTGACGCTTCCGCCAACTATGGCTACACCTTC
CASSYTDASANYGYTF
>TRBV27|NA|TRBJ1-4|NA
TGTGCCAGCAGTTTCCTCGGGACGGATAATGAAAAACTGTTTTTT
CASSFLGTDNEKLFF
>TRBV5-4|NA|TRBJ1-1|NA
TGTGCCAGCAGCTCCCCCGGACAGATGAACACTGAAGCTTTCTTT
CASSSPGQMNTEAFF
>TRBV19|NA|TRBJ1-1|NA
TGTGCCAGTAGTGCCCAGAGGGGATGGTACACTGAAGCTTTCTTT
CASSAQRGWYTEAFF
>TRBV18|NA|TRBJ1-1|TRBD1
TGTGCCAGCTCACCACAGCCATTAAGGACAGGGGCCACTGAAGCTTTCTTT
CASSPQPLRTGATEAFF
>TRBV6-2/TRBV6-3|NA|TRBJ1-1|TRBD1
TGTGCCAGCAGTTACTCGAGGGACAGTAAAGCTTTCTTT
CASSYSRDSKAFF
>TRBV5-1|NA|TRBJ2-1|NA
TGCGCCAGCAGCACCTCGACAGGAGGCAATGAGCAGTTCTTC
CASSTSTGGNEQFF
>TRBV4-2|NA|TRBJ2-2|TRBD2
TGTGCCAGCAGCCAAGTAGGAGCGGGGGAGTACACCGGGGAGCTGTTTTTT
CASSQVGAGEYTGELFF
>TRBV18|NA|TRBJ2-5|NA
TGTGCCAGCTCTCCCGCCTCCGGACAACCAGGGGAGACCCAGTACTTC
CASSPASGQPGETQYF
>TRBV28|NA|TRBJ2-7|NA
TGTGCCAGTTTCGGGTCGCGCTACGAGCAGTACTTC
CASFGSRYEQYF
>TRBV6-4|NA|TRBJ2-2|TRBD1
TGTGCCAGCAGTGAACAGGGGCTAATGAACACCGGGGAGCTGTTTTTT
CASSEQGLMNTGELFF
>TRBV29-1|NA|TRBJ1-4|TRBD1
TGCAGCGCGGGACAGCAAAATGAAAAACTGTTTTTT
CSAGQQNEKLFF
>TRBV7-2|NA|TRBJ2-5|NA
TGTGCCAGCAGCAGAGGGGGGGTACAAGAGACCCAGTACTTC
CASSRGGVQETQYF
>TRBV29-1|NA|TRBJ1-3|NA
TGCAGCGTTTCACAGGGCCTGGCTGGAAACACCATATATTTT
CSVSQGLAGNTIYF